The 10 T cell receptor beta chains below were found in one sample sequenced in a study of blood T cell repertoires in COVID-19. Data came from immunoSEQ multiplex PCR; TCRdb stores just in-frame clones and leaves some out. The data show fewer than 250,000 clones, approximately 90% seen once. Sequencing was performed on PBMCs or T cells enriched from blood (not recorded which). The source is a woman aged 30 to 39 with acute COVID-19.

The CDR3 loop reads CAWSERGYTGELFF. Written as DNA, the CDR3 is TGTGCCTGGAGCGAGAGGGGGTACACCGGGGAGCTGTTTTTT. The rearrangement uses TRBV30 and TRBJ2-2, with D tentatively TRBD1 (6 bases). V dropped 3 bases and J dropped 3 bases, with 11 bases sitting between them. The CDR3 consists of 14 residues. The germline CDR1 and CDR2 sequences are GTSNPN and SVGIG (reference sequence).

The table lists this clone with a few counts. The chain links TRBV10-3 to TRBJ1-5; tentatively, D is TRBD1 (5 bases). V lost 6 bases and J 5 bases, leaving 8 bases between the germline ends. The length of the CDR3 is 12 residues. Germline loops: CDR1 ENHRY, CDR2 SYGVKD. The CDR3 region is CAISSTDQPQHF. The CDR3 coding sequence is TGTGCCATCAGCTCGACAGATCAGCCCCAGCATTTT.

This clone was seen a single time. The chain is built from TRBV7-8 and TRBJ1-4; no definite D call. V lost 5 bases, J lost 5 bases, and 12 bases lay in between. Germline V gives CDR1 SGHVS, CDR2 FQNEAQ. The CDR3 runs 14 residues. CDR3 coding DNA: TGTGCCAGCAGCCCACGGCGGTTAAATGAAAAACTGTTTTTT. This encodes CASSPRRLNEKLFF.

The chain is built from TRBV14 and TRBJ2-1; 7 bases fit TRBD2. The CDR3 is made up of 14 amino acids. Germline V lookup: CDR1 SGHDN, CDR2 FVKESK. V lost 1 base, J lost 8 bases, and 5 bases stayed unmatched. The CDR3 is CASSQVGGTDEQFF. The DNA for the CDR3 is TGTGCCAGCAGCCAAGTCGGGGGGACCGATGAGCAGTTCTTC.

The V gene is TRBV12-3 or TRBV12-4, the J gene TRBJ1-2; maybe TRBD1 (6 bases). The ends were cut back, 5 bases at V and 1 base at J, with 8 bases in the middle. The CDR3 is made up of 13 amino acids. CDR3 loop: CASSPRGNYGYTF. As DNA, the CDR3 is TGTGCCAGCAGTCCCAGGGGTAACTATGGCTACACCTTC.

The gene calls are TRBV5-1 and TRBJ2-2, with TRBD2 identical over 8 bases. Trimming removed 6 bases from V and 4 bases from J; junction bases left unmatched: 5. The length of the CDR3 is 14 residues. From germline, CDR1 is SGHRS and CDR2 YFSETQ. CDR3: CASTRLATTGELFF. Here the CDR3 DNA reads TGCGCCAGCACCAGACTAGCGACCACCGGGGAGCTGTTTTTT.

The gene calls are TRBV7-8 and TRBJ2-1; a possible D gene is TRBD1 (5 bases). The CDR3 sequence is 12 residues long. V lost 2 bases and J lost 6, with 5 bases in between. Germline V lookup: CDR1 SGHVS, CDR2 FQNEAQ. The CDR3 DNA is TGTGCCAGCAGCTTACAGGGCAATGAGCAGTTCTTC. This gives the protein CASSLQGNEQFF.

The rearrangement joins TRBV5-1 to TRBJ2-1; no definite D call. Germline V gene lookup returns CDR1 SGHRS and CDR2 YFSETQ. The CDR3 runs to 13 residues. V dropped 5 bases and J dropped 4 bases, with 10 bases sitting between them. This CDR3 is CASSQVDYNEQFF. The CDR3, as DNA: TGCGCCAGCAGTCAGGTGGATTACAATGAGCAGTTCTTC. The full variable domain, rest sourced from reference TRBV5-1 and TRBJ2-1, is KAGVTQTPRYLIKTRGQQVTLSCSPISGHRSVSWYQQTPGQGLQFLFEYFSETQRNKGNFPGRFSGRQFSNSRSEMNVSTLELGDSALYLCASSQVDYNEQFFGPGTRLTVL.

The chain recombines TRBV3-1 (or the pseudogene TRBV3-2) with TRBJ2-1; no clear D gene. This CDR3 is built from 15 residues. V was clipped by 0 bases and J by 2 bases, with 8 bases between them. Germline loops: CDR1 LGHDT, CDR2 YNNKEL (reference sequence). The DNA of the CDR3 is TGTGCCAGCAGCCAAGATCCAGGAACCTACAATGAGCAGTTCTTC. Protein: CASSQDPGTYNEQFF.

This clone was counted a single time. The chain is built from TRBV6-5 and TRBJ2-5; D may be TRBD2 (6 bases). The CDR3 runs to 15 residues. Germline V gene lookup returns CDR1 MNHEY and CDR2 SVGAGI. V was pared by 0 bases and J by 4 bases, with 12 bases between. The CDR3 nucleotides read TGTGCCAGCAGTTACTCGTCGCCCGGGAGAGAGACCCAGTACTTC. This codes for CASSYSSPGRETQYF.